This T cell receptor (beta chain) was profiled in a study of T cell repertoires in cytomegalovirus infection. Whole-study context: Recently identified HLA-C-restricted and well-studied HLA-B-restricted CMV epitopes were used. Both a matching HLA type and CMV infection were indicated by public TCR beta signatures.

Study-level findings and limits: Cumulative frequency (of public TCR beta family members) identified carriers of CMV plus the relevant HLA. CMV-specific HLA-C-restricted TCR beta clonotypes dominated the ex vivo response.

The germline V and J ends were trimmed by 3 bases and 5 bases, with 8 bases remaining between them. This CDR3 has 13 residues. This clonotype was recorded at least ten times. Its antigen is not identified. Each CDR3 protein is one row after TCRdb ran MiXCR on the reads. This sample has about 920,000 distinct CDR3 sequences, with about a third found just once. The sequence derives from a human donor in good health (CMV status not recorded). Some clones in this sample may be carry-over from other donors' samples. This specimen was cultured CD8+ T cells from PBMCs, taken from culture after CMV antigen stimulation. The chain joins TRBV12-3 or TRBV12-4 to TRBJ2-4; no firm D call. The CDR3 sequence: CASSFTRENIQYF. CDR3 bases: TGTGCCAGCAGTTTTACGAGAGAAAACATTCAGTACTTC.